This T cell receptor beta chain was found in a study of OX40 agonist ivuxolimab in advanced cancers. Regarding the complete study: Ivuxolimab was an agonistic, fully human IgG2 monoclonal antibody directed against OX40 (CD134), a costimulatory receptor. Intravenous ivuxolimab was administered to patients every 2 weeks at six dose levels: 0.01, 0.1, 0.3, 1.5, 3 and 10 mg/kg. Of the roughly 51 dose-escalation patients, hepatocellular carcinoma was present in about 20, melanoma in roughly 15, renal cell carcinoma in 9 and head and neck cancer in 9. In the dose-escalation cohort, around 80% of patients were male, and the mean age was roughly 60 years with a range of about 20 to 90. Patients were allowed to have had prior anti-PD-1, anti-PD-L1 or anti-CTLA-4 therapy, and more than 30% of the dose-escalation patients had previously received checkpoint inhibitors. Partial responses occurred in three dose-escalation patients, of whom one had hepatocellular carcinoma and two had cutaneous melanoma. The purpose of peripheral TCRbeta sequencing was to test whether ivuxolimab changed TCR sequence diversity and led to clonal T-cell expansion. The paper describes the monotherapy dose-escalation part (N = 52 patients) of the phase I trial of ivuxolimab. Overall study results and their limits: The antigen specificity of the peripheral T cells that underwent clonal expansion was not determined. After ivuxolimab, more expanded clones were found on average in CD8+ T cells than in CD4+ T cells. At doses from 0.1 to 3.0 mg/kg, clonal expansion was seen in both CD4+ and CD8+ blood T cells between baseline and week 6. Low levels of normalized T-cell clonal expansion were also seen in some patients who did not respond. Partial responders in the 0.1-3.0 mg/kg groups had among the lowest normalized peripheral clonal expansion, especially among CD8+ T cells.

The trial excluded patients who had a history of autoimmune disease or who were on systemic immunosuppression. In every dose cohort, peripheral blood was drawn for TCR sequencing at baseline, cycle 4 day 1, and cycle 7 day 1. The samples were drawn from a first-in-human, open-label, multicenter phase I dose-escalation trial of ivuxolimab. Adults with locally advanced or metastatic head and neck squamous cell, hepatocellular, melanoma or renal cell carcinoma were enrolled in the trial. Before TCR sequencing, CD4+ and CD8+ T cells were separately sorted from peripheral blood. CDR1 and CDR2, looked up from the germline V gene, are SGHRS and YFSETQ. V has 7 bases trimmed and J has 6 bases trimmed; junction bases matching no gene number 10. The CDR3 starts with the cysteine, ends with the phenylalanine, and has 14 residues. Just the 42-base CDR3 DNA is kept, in frame starting at base 1. Of note for this clone: The antigen it recognizes is unknown. No base qualities exist here, and no much larger clone lies one base off it.

Genomic DNA was extracted from sorted cells for sequencing of the TCRbeta CDR3 region. The immunoSEQ Assay was used to sequence the TCRbeta CDR3 regions. Entries here come from immuneACCESS through TCRdb and include only in-frame sequences with V and J called. Some clones fail to appear in such tables; in the studies checked, an unresolved V gene covers under half of the shortfall, and the cause of the remainder is unknown. Present in this sample are roughly 68,000 clones, 89% of which were seen just once. Roughly 4% of the sample is held by the ten biggest clonotypes. Recombination joined TRBV5-1 with TRBJ2-1, and 7 junctional nucleotides match TRBD2. This sequence was found in an adult with an advanced solid tumor such as melanoma, head and neck, liver or kidney cancer. The sample consisted of CD4+ or CD8+ T cells sorted from blood, taken in a trial of the OX40 agonist ivuxolimab. CDR3 reads: CASLSRSGGNEQFF. The bases read TGCGCCAGCCTGTCCCGGTCGGGGGGCAATGAGCAGTTCTTC.